This record looks at one TCR beta chain sequence and its context. Its antigen specificity is not known. Per-base quality was not reported, and no clone a single base away is much larger than it. CDR1 and CDR2 (MGHRA, YSYEKL) derive from the germline V gene. Measured from the cysteine to the phenylalanine, the CDR3 is 16 residues long. Left in the record is the CDR3 DNA by itself, 48 bases read in frame from the first base. V and J are trimmed by 0 bases and 3 bases, and the gene matches miss 5 bases of the junction. This entry is derived from a study of shared clonotypes between healthy human individuals (dated by TCRdb to the early 2020s). Describing the broader study: A couple of women and a few men aged 18 to 49 years were included in the cohort. For each donor, CD4 naive and CD4 memory were each run on three plates, CD8 naive on two plates, and CD8 memory on one plate. To estimate repertoire size and how much clonotype sharing occurs between individuals, the study deeply sequenced the blood TCR repertoires of several healthy adults. To increase sequencing depth and limit assay-specific biases, different laboratories used diverse techniques to prepare libraries and sequence TCR repertoires. Per donor, leukapheresis produced somewhere between about 0.85 and 9.5 billion PBMCs. What the work shows at the level of the full study, not this receptor alone: Based on pairwise subsampling, the degree of clonotype sharing among donors was expected to be affected by sequencing depth. Because the study included a small number of donors, the genetic and exposure-history diversity represented was limited. Naive subsets generally had larger estimated clonotype richness than memory subsets. Sampling was restricted to blood, and TCR repertoires in tissues likely differ from the TCR repertoires found in blood. Even with the large sequencing depth, rarefaction of the sorted-subset datasets indicated that sequencing was incomplete. Sharing across a few donors was observed for around 5% of naive CD4, around 3.5% of naive CD8, 2% to 2.5% of memory CD4, and roughly 0.4% of memory CD8 clonotypes. Higher generation probabilities were observed for clonotypes shared by all four sorted-subset donors than for non-shared clonotypes.

Using the deep immunoSEQ assay, multiplex PCR amplified TCR CDR3 regions from genomic DNA. For each cell subset, the extracted genomic DNA was distributed evenly across all wells of several immunoSEQ 96-well plates, and each plate served as one replicate. For sorted subsets, 200 ng of genomic DNA, equivalent to roughly 33,000 T cell genomes, went into each replicate PCR. Purified libraries were quantified with a Qubit 3.0 fluorometer, sized on a Bioanalyzer 2100, and re-quantified with the KAPA Library Quantification kit. A separate single-read 150-cycle Illumina NextSeq 550 flow cell was used to sequence each immunoSEQ 96-well plate. The authors' pipeline ran thus. Because the immunoSEQ output included only junctional sequences and no quality scores, the filtering could not be the same as the filtering used for full-length reads. Sequences were annotated with PyIR, a Python wrapper for IgBLAST v1.9, using IMGT germline references to assign V/J genes and CDR3. Any read was removed if the V/J assignment was weak (E-value above 1e-6), the CDR3 was missing, or the read contained stop codons, out-of-frame junctions, or ambiguous translated residues. V3J clonotypes were defined by identical inferred V gene, J gene, and CDR3 amino acid sequence. Percentage overlap between repertoires was computed as shared unique clonotypes divided by the size of the smaller repertoire. Repertoire richness was assessed with RTK rarefaction, the Chao1 estimator, and Recon v2.1 estimates of unobserved clonotypes. For all TCRbeta clonotypes obtained by the gDNA method from a handful of donors, generation probabilities were computed with OLGA. This is the immuneACCESS table as TCRdb keeps it, with only in-frame sequences that have V and J called. A part of the clones is gone; compared with another copy, unresolved V genes explain less than half, and the rest is unexplained. V, J and clone size derive from that table, while D and trimming were established from the DNA sequence. The sample records about 2.2 million clones, 85% to 95% of which are singletons. The ten biggest clones cover roughly 1.8% of the sample.

CD8 naive samples consisted of CD45RO-negative cells that were positively selected for CCR7, yielding a CD45RA+CCR7+ population without TemRA cells. Healthy HIV-negative adults with no recently reported acute infections or vaccinations were included as donors. All donors were Caucasian adults living in Nashville, Tennessee, USA. Blood was obtained by leukapheresis, after which PBMCs were separated by Ficoll-Histopaque density gradient centrifugation and cryopreserved in liquid nitrogen vapor phase. Purity and quantity of every magnetically sorted T cell population were checked by analytical flow cytometry. Genomic DNA was isolated from every sorted fraction and measured by UV absorbance on a Nanodrop 2000c.

The chain is encoded by TRBV4-1 joined to TRBJ2-1, with 7 junctional bases fitting TRBD1. Material: naive CD8+ T cells from PBMCs. The cell subset or site label for this specimen denotes: CD45RA+CCR7+. This clonotype originated in a man aged 18-30 years in good health. Some clones in this sample may be carry-over from other donors' samples. The CDR3 reads CASSQERGQHYNEQFF. The nucleotides read TGCGCCAGCAGCCAAGAACGGGGACAGCACTACAATGAGCAGTTCTTC.